These 31 T cell receptor beta chains came from one sample sequenced in a study of T cells after yellow fever vaccination. TCRdb analysed the 5' RACE reads with MiXCR anew, one entry per CDR3 protein. This table holds 150,000 to 200,000 distinct CDR3 sequences, 7% to 10% found once. This specimen was CD8+ T cells sorted from PBMCs, taken 45 days after the yellow fever booster vaccination. These receptors all come from a man aged 18 to 35 who received the YFV17D yellow fever vaccine.

This clonotype was seen repeatedly, ten times or more. This chain joins TRBV2 and TRBJ2-3, with 8 bases that match TRBD1. The CDR3 is 13 amino acids. The trim removed 8 bases at V and 4 bases at J, leaving 5 bases unmatched. Per germline, CDR1 SNHLY and CDR2 FYNNEI. The CDR3 DNA follows: TGTGCCAGCGGACAGGGTATCCCAGATACGCAGTATTTT. Its protein product is CASGQGIPDTQYF.

In its sample, this clonotype was seen a few times. The chain has TRBV5-1 and TRBJ2-2, with 9 bases lining up with TRBD2. Germline V CDR1 and CDR2: SGHRS, YFSETQ. V shed 0 bases, J shed 5 bases, and the junction held 5 bases outside the gene matches. The CDR3 has 16 amino acids. CDR3 coding DNA: TGCGCCAGCAGCTTGGCGGCGGGGGGGCCTACCGGGGAGCTGTTTTTT. This encodes CASSLAAGGPTGELFF.

This clonotype was seen a handful of times. The V call is TRBV7-9, the J call TRBJ1-2; D gene ambiguous. This CDR3 has 11 residues. Per the germline V gene, CDR1 is SEHNR and CDR2 is FQNEAQ (reference sequence). V gave up 3 bases and J gave up 5 bases, with 4 bases separating them. CDR3 DNA: TGTGCCAGCAGCTTCCTATATGGCTACACCTTC. Translated: CASSFLYGYTF.

In this sample, this clonotype turned up a few times. V and J are TRBV20-1 and TRBJ2-7; TRBD1 matches at 8 bases. V dropped 3 bases and J dropped 3; count of bases not matched to a gene: 7. This CDR3 region has 14 residues. CDR1 and CDR2 (germline): DFQATT, SNEGSKA (reference sequence). The CDR3: CSARVGTGRYEQYF. In nucleotides, the CDR3 is TGCAGTGCTAGGGTTGGGACAGGCCGCTACGAGCAGTACTTC.

The table lists this clonotype with a few counts. CDR3 coding DNA: TGTGCCAGCTGTCCCGGGGGGCTCGCAGATACGCAGTATTTT. Its protein is CASCPGGLADTQYF. The chain is built from TRBV6-6 and TRBJ2-3; D is possibly TRBD2 (7 bases). CDR3 length: 14 amino acids. Germline V gives CDR1 MNHNY, CDR2 SVGAGI (reference sequence). V was shortened by 8 bases and J by 4 bases, with 16 bases between the two germline ends.

V gene TRBV29-1 combines with J gene TRBJ1-1; no definite D call. With 2 bases removed from V and 11 bases from J, the gap between germline ends came to 15 bases. The CDR3 is 12 residues long. CDR1 SQVTM and CDR2 ANQGSEA come from the germline V gene. The CDR3 spells CSVELGNLSAFF. DNA of the CDR3: TGCAGCGTTGAACTGGGGAACCTGTCTGCTTTCTTT.

This clonotype showed up many times. V is TRBV6-6 and J is TRBJ2-7; no clear D gene. CDR1 is MNHNY, CDR2 SVGAGI, per germline (reference sequence). Trimming pared 8 bases from V and 0 bases from J, leaving 8 bases between. The CDR3 is 12 amino acids. The CDR3 sequence is CASGTLSYEQYF. As DNA, the CDR3 is TGTGCCAGCGGCACTCTCTCCTACGAGCAGTACTTC.

The chain has TRBV28 and TRBJ2-5, with TRBD1 as a possible D gene (6 bases). Trimming shortened V by 3 bases and J by 2 bases, and 13 bases separated the two germline ends. The CDR3 runs 15 residues. The germline CDR1 and CDR2 sequences are MDHEN and SYDVKM. The CDR3 nucleotides read TGTGCCAGCAGTTTCAGGGGAACCGGACAAGAGACCCAGTACTTC. Its translation is CASSFRGTGQETQYF.

This clonotype has a handful of counts. This sequence joins TRBV7-4 and TRBJ1-1, with TRBD1 as a possible D gene (5 bases). Germline V gene lookup returns CDR1 SGHVT and CDR2 SQSDAQ. This CDR3 contains 18 residues. V lost 5 bases and J 0 bases, leaving 22 bases between the germline ends. CDR3 coding DNA: TGTGCCAGCAGCCGCCGAGGTGTAGGGGTGACCATGAACACTGAAGCTTTCTTT. It encodes CASSRRGVGVTMNTEAFF.

The V call is TRBV4-1, the J call TRBJ2-4, with D possibly being TRBD1 (6 bases). The CDR3 contains 13 residues. Germline CDR1 is MGHRA and CDR2 is YSYEKL. V lost 9 bases, J lost 5 bases, and 14 bases lay in between. The DNA of the CDR3 is TGCGCCAGTAGTTGGGGGCGGGAAAACATTCAGTACTTC. Translated, it gives CASSWGRENIQYF.

This chain joins TRBV6-9 and TRBJ2-4; D possibly matches TRBD1 or TRBD2 (5 bases each). Germline values: CDR1 MNHGY, CDR2 SVAAGI. This CDR3 has 18 amino acids. With 2 bases removed from V and 0 bases from J, the gap between germline ends came to 17 bases. The CDR3 loop reads CASSYNRTGRSAKNIQYF. CDR3 DNA: TGTGCCAGCAGTTATAACCGGACGGGACGTTCAGCCAAAAACATTCAGTACTTC.

This chain connects TRBV2 to TRBJ2-3; maybe TRBD1 (6 bases). V lost 7 bases, J lost 1 base, and 9 bases lay in between. Looked up from germline, CDR1 is SNHLY and CDR2 is FYNNEI. CDR3 length: 13 amino acids. Here the CDR3 reads CASIWTGTDTQYF. For the CDR3, the DNA is TGTGCCAGCATCTGGACAGGCACAGATACGCAGTATTTT.

V is TRBV19 and J is TRBJ2-7; D ambiguous. The V gene's germline CDR1 is LNHDA and CDR2 SQIVND (reference sequence). V lost 3 bases, J lost 0 bases, and 9 bases lay in between. CDR3 length equals 14 residues. The CDR3 nucleotides are TGTGCCAGTAGTATGGTCGGATCCTCCTACGAGCAGTACTTC. It yields the protein CASSMVGSSYEQYF.

The table lists this clonotype with a few counts. V gene TRBV11-2 combines with J gene TRBJ2-7; D gene ambiguous. The CDR3 totals 13 residues. Germline CDR1 reads SGHAT; CDR2 reads FQNNGV. Deletions cut 7 bases from V and 1 base from J, with 11 bases between. As DNA, the CDR3 is TGTGCCAGCACCGCTTTCGGTTCCTACGAGCAGTACGTC. This gives the protein CASTAFGSYEQYV.

A few counts support this clonotype. V usage is TRBV4-2 and J usage is TRBJ2-7; D tentatively reads TRBD1 or TRBD2 (5 bases each). The CDR3 spans 14 residues. Germline V gene data show CDR1 as LGHNA and CDR2 as YNFKEQ. Trimming cost V 4 bases and J 2 bases, with 12 bases left between them. The CDR3 bases are TGTGCCAGCAGCCCCCCGGGACGGGCCTACGAGCAGTACGTC. It specifies CASSPPGRAYEQYV.

The J gene is TRBJ1-5, the V gene TRBV27; 9 bases are a match to TRBD1. CDR3 length: 16 amino acids. The trim removed 6 bases at V and 6 bases at J, leaving 12 bases unmatched. Germline V gene data show CDR1 as MNHEY and CDR2 as SMNVEV (reference sequence). This chain's CDR3 is CASRGASTGGGQPQHF. CDR3 sequence (DNA): TGTGCCAGCAGGGGGGCGTCTACAGGGGGCGGTCAGCCCCAGCATTTT.

This chain connects TRBV10-2 to TRBJ1-1, with D maybe TRBD1 (5 bases). Germline V gene lookup returns CDR1 WSHSY and CDR2 SAAADI. V lost 6 bases and J lost 3, with 14 bases in between. The CDR3 is 14 residues long. The CDR3 nucleotides are TGCGCCAGCAGGGGGGGGGGATTCGACACTGAAGCTTTCTTT. Its translation is CASRGGGFDTEAFF.

There are a few counts of this clonotype. The V call is TRBV28, the J call TRBJ2-3, with 16 bases fitting TRBD2. Germline V gene data show CDR1 as MDHEN and CDR2 as SYDVKM. Trimming at V came to 5 bases and at J to 5 bases, leaving 4 bases not matched to a gene. This CDR3 is built from 16 residues. CDR3 residues: CASSPGLAGGIDTQYF. The CDR3 region has the DNA TGTGCCAGCAGTCCGGGACTAGCGGGGGGGATAGATACGCAGTATTTT.

This clonotype showed up just a few times. This rearrangement joins TRBV7-8 to TRBJ2-3; 9 nucleotides line up with TRBD2. Trimming took 5 bases from V and 3 from J; bases not matched to a gene: 12. CDR3 length equals 17 residues. Germline V gene lookup returns CDR1 SGHVS and CDR2 FQNEAQ. CDR3 in DNA: TGTGCCAGCAGCCCCGACCACCTAGCGGGGTATACAGATACGCAGTATTTT. Amino acids: CASSPDHLAGYTDTQYF.

The J gene is TRBJ2-5, the V gene TRBV19, with D maybe TRBD1 (5 bases). The CDR3 runs 13 residues. Per the germline V gene, CDR1 is LNHDA and CDR2 is SQIVND (reference sequence). V gave up 4 bases and J gave up 3 bases, with 9 bases separating them. The CDR3 here is CASSKTEKETQYF. For the CDR3, the DNA is TGTGCCAGTAGTAAGACAGAAAAAGAGACCCAGTACTTC.

This clonotype appeared a few times. V usage is TRBV24-1 and J usage is TRBJ2-3; D unclear. V lost 9 bases, J lost 0 bases, and 12 bases lay in between. Looked up from germline, CDR1 is KGHDR and CDR2 is SFDVKD. The CDR3 length is 14 residues. The CDR3 coding sequence is TGTGCCACCGCTGACTGGGGAAGCACAGATACGCAGTATTTT. This codes for CATADWGSTDTQYF.

V and J are TRBV4-3 and TRBJ1-1, with a weak D call TRBD1 (6 bases). This CDR3 has 15 amino acids. Germline loops: CDR1 LGHNA, CDR2 YSLEER. V gave up 3 bases and J gave up 6 bases, with 17 bases separating them. The CDR3 loop reads CASSQPYRGASEAFF. CDR3 coding DNA: TGCGCCAGCAGCCAGCCTTATAGGGGGGCGTCTGAAGCTTTCTTT.

V gene TRBV4-2 combines with J gene TRBJ2-1; D gene uncertain. Trimming took 2 bases from V and 8 from J, leaving 7 bases between them. The CDR3 sequence is 12 residues long. Germline lookup yields CDR1 LGHNA and CDR2 YNFKEQ. CDR3 DNA sequence: TGTGCCAGCAGCCAAACTTCCCATGAGCAGTTCTTC. This encodes CASSQTSHEQFF.

This clonotype was counted between two and nine times. This rearrangement joins TRBV7-9 to TRBJ2-7; D remains ambiguous. Trimming stripped 0 bases from V and 4 bases from J, with 10 bases between. Per germline, CDR1 SEHNR and CDR2 FQNEAQ (reference sequence). The CDR3 totals 14 residues. CDR3 region: CASSLALKGYEQYF. The CDR3 DNA is TGTGCCAGCAGCTTAGCGCTGAAAGGTTACGAGCAGTACTTC.

The rearrangement links TRBV5-1 to TRBJ2-7, with TRBD2 as a possible D gene (6 bases). Trimming pared 4 bases from V and 6 bases from J, leaving 14 bases between. This CDR3 spans 13 amino acids. Germline V CDR1 and CDR2: SGHRS, YFSETQ. For the CDR3, the DNA is TGCGCCAGCAGCCCCACCCTTAGCGGCGAGCAGTACTTC. Amino acids: CASSPTLSGEQYF.

This clonotype was counted a few times. The CDR3 region has the DNA TGTGCCAGCAGCTCCCCCTGGACAGGAGGATCCTACGAGCAGTACTTC. Amino acids: CASSSPWTGGSYEQYF. This chain uses TRBV7-9 with TRBJ2-7, with 7 positions matching TRBD1. After removal of 4 bases from V and 1 base from J, the junction contained 10 bases not matched to a gene. The CDR3 runs 16 residues. Germline values: CDR1 SEHNR, CDR2 FQNEAQ (reference sequence). The full variable domain, rest sourced from reference TRBV7-9 and TRBJ2-7, is DTGVSQNPRHKITKRGQNVTFRCDPISEHNRLYWYRQTLGQGPEFLTYFQNEAQLEKSRLLSDRFSAERPKGSFSTLEIQRTEQGDSAMYLCASSSPWTGGSYEQYFGPGTRLTVT.

This clonotype has just a few counts. The chain recombines TRBV4-2 with TRBJ2-1; 9 positions match TRBD1. V lost 2 bases, J lost 5 bases, and 4 bases stayed unmatched. Germline CDR1 LGHNA, CDR2 YNFKEQ. The length of the CDR3 is 15 residues. This chain's CDR3 is CASSQLTGGDNEQFF. DNA of the CDR3: TGTGCCAGCAGCCAACTGACAGGGGGGGACAATGAGCAGTTCTTC.

This clonotype was seen only a few times. The chain uses TRBV4-3 and TRBJ1-1, with TRBD1 as a possible D gene (5 bases). Trimming shortened V by 5 bases and J by 3 bases, and 19 bases separated the two germline ends. Germline V lookup: CDR1 LGHNA, CDR2 YSLEER. This CDR3 has 16 residues. This CDR3 reads CASSENHRQWDTEAFF. In DNA form, the CDR3 reads TGCGCCAGCAGCGAGAACCATAGACAGTGGGACACTGAAGCTTTCTTT.

This clonotype was seen many times. The gene calls are TRBV7-3 and TRBJ2-3; 11 bases are shared with TRBD2. Trimming took 5 bases from V and 1 from J; bases not matched to a gene: 2. This CDR3 has 15 amino acids. Germline V gene data show CDR1 as SGHTA and CDR2 as FQGTGA. The CDR3 nucleotides read TGTGCCAGCAGCAAACTAGCGGGAGGCACAGATACGCAGTATTTT. It yields the protein CASSKLAGGTDTQYF.

The J gene is TRBJ1-5, the V gene TRBV7-8, with unresolved D. Germline V CDR1 and CDR2: SGHVS, FQNEAQ. Deletions cut 5 bases from V and 6 bases from J, with 23 bases between. The CDR3 covers 17 residues. CDR3 bases: TGTGCCAGCAGCCCTAATTCCTACCGTCCTGGGAGTCAGCCCCAGCATTTT. It codes for CASSPNSYRPGSQPQHF. The complete variable domain, with remaining parts taken from reference TRBV7-8 and TRBJ1-5, reads GAGVSQSPRYKVAKRGQDVALRCDPISGHVSLFWYQQALGQGPEFLTYFQNEAQLDKSGLPSDRFFAERPEGSVSTLKIQRTQQEDSAVYLCASSPNSYRPGSQPQHFGDGTRLSIL.

The chain couples TRBV25-1 to TRBJ2-7, with D hard to call. This CDR3 is 14 amino acids long. Trimming took off 1 base at V and 5 bases at J, with 12 bases between the two ends. Germline V gene data show CDR1 as MGHDK and CDR2 as SYGVNS. The CDR3, as DNA: TGTGCCAGCAGTGAATGGCCTACAGTCCACGAGCAGTACGTC. It yields the protein CASSEWPTVHEQYV.